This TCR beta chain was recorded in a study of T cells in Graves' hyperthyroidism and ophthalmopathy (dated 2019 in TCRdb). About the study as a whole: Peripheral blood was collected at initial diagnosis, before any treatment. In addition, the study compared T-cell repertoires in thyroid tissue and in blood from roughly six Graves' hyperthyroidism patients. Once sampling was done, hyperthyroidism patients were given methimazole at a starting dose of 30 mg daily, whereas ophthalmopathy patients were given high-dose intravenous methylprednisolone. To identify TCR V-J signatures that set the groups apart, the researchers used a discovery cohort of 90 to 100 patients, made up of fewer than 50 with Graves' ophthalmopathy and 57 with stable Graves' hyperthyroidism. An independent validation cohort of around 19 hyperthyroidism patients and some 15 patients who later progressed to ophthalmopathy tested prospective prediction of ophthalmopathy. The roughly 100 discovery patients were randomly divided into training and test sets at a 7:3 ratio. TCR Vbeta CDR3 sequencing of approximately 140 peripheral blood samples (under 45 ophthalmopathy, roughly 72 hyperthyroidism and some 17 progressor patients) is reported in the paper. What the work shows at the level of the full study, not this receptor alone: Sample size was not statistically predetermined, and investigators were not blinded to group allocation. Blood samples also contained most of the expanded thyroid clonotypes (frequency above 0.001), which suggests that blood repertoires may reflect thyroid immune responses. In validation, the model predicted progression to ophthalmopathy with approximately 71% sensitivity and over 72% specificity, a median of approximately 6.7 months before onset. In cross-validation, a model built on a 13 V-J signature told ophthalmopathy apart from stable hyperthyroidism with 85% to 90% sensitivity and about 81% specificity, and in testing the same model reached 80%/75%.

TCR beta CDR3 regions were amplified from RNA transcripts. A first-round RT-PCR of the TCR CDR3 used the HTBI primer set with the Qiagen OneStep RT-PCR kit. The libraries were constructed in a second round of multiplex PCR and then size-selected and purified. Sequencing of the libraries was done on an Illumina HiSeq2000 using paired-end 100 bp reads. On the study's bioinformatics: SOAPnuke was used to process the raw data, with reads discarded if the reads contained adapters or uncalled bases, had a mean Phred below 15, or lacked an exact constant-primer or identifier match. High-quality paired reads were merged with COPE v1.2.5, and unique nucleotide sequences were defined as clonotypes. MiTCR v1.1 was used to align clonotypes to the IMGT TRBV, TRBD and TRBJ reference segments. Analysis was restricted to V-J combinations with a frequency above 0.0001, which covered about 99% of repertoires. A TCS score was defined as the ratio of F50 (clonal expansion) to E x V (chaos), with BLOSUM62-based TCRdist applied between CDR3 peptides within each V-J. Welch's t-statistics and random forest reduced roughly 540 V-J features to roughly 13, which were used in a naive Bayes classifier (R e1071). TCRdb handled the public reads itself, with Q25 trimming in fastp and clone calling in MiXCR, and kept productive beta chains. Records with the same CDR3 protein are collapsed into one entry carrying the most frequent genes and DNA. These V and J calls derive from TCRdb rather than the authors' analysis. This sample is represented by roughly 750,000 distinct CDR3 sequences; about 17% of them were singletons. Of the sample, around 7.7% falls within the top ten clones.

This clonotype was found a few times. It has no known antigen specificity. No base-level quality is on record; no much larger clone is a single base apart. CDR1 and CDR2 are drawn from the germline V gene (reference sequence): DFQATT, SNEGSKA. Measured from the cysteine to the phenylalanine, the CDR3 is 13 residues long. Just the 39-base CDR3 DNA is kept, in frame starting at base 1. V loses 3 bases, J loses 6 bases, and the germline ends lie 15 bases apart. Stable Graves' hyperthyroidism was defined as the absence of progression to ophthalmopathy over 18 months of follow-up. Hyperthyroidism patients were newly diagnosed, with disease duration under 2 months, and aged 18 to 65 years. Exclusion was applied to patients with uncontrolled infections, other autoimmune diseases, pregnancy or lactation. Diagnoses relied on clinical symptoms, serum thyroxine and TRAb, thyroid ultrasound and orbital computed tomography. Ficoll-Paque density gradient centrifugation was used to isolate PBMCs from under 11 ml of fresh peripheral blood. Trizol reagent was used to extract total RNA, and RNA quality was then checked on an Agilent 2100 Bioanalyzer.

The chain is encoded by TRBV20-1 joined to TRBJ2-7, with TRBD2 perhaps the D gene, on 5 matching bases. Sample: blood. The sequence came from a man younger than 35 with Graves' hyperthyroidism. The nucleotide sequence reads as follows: TGCAGTGCTAGGATCCTCCTTGAGGGCGAGCAGTACTTC. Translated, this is CSARILLEGEQYF.